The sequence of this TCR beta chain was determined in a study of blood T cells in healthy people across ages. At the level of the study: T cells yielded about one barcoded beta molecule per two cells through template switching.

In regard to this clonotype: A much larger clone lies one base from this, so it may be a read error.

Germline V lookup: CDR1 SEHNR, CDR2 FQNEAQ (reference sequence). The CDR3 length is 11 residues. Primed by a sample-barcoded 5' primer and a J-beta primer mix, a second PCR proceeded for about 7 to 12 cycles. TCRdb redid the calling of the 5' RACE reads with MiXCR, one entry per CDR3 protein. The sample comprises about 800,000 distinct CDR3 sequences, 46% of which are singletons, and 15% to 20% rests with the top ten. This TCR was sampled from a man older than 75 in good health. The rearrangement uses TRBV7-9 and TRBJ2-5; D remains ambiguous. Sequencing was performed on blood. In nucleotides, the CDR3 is TGTGCCAGCAGCTCAAAAGAGGCCCAGTACTTC. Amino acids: CASSSKEAQYF. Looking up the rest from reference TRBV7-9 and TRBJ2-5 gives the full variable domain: DTGVSQNPRHKITKRGQNVTFRCDPISEHNRLYWYRQTLGQGPEFLTYFQNEAQLEKSRLLSDRFSAERPKGSFSTLEIQRTEQGDSAMYLCASSSKEAQYFGPGTRLLVL.